This T cell receptor (beta chain) emerged from a study of blood T cell repertoires in COVID-19. Study-wide context: Acute and convalescent COVID-19 specimens originated in the United States, Italy and Spain. In each case, the material was cDNA or gDNA derived from T cells, B-cell-depleted T cells, or PBMCs.

Methods used by the authors: Cell counts per sample came from amplifying reference gene primers. Data came from immunoSEQ multiplex PCR; TCRdb stores just in-frame clones and leaves some out. The V and J calls and clone size come from that table; D and trimming were worked out from the DNA. The sample includes some 290,000 clones, nearly 90% of them seen just once. Material: peripheral blood. The sequence was obtained from a woman in her forties with COVID-19, enrolled during active disease.

The CDR3 region has the DNA TGTGCCAGCAGTTCATCGGCTCTAACTAGCGGGTATAACAATGAGCAGTTCTTC. Encoded protein: CASSSSALTSGYNNEQFF. The J gene is TRBJ2-1, the V gene TRBV27; TRBD2 matches at 9 bases. There are 18 residues in the CDR3. Germline V gene lookup returns CDR1 MNHEY and CDR2 SMNVEV (reference sequence). V shed 4 bases, J shed 5 bases, and the junction held 15 bases outside the gene matches.